A selection of T cell receptor beta chains follows, all from one sample in a study of response to subunit inactivated influenza vaccine. In TCRdb, the RT-PCR reads were re-called with MiXCR into one record per CDR3 protein. The table includes about 500,000 distinct CDR3 sequences, about 15% detected once. This material consisted of CD4+ T cells sorted from PBMCs, taken around 25 months after vaccination. These receptors were taken from a man aged 45 to 70 who received an inactivated influenza vaccine. Each CDR3 is given with its conserved first and last residue.

V	J	CDR3
TRBV12-3/TRBV12-4	TRBJ2-1	CASSLFRGNEQFF
TRBV6-5	TRBJ2-7	CASSYREGGAYEQYF
TRBV2	TRBJ1-5	CASRRDRDQPQHF
TRBV7-9	TRBJ2-7	CASSYLTGSYEQYF
TRBV9	TRBJ2-1	CASSVVMTSLKGSNEQFF
TRBV28	TRBJ2-3	CASSMNMADTQYF
TRBV20-1	TRBJ2-1	CRARQLSSYNEQFF
TRBV29-1	TRBJ2-7	CSVKDRPSYEQYF
TRBV28	TRBJ1-1	CASLVKGPRTEAFF
TRBV5-1	TRBJ2-5	CASSLGQGGAAGTQYF
TRBV7-6	TRBJ2-5	CASSKDRAETQYF
TRBV5-1	TRBJ2-7	CASSKTGGGYEQYF
TRBV20-1	TRBJ2-2	CSARVLKNTGELFF
TRBV3-1	TRBJ1-2	CASSQTAGWNYGYTF
TRBV6-5	TRBJ2-3	CASSYSFDRSSTDTQYF
TRBV27	TRBJ1-1	CASRERGTVNTEAFF
TRBV5-4	TRBJ2-3	CASSLRRGKPDTQYF
TRBV3-1	TRBJ1-6	CASSQGRERGPLHF
TRBV30	TRBJ1-5	CAWSVGRTARGNQPQHF
TRBV6-1	TRBJ2-7	CASRPYSDSSYEQYF
TRBV4-1	TRBJ2-5	CASSHDLQGNRETQYF
TRBV5-1	TRBJ2-2	CASSDRGTANTGELFF
TRBV6-1	TRBJ2-4	CASLDSGTKNIQYF
TRBV11-2	TRBJ2-5	CASSWDGGETQYF
TRBV5-5	TRBJ2-1	CASSVVPPDRYNEQFF
TRBV3-1	TRBJ2-3	CASSLQGGKDTQYF
TRBV18	TRBJ1-4	CASSRKQGPNEKLFF
TRBV29-1	TRBJ2-1	CSVEEGGEQFF
TRBV11-1	TRBJ2-2	CASSLELKRVYTGELFF
TRBV5-1	TRBJ2-2	CASSFTGRTGELFF
TRBV18	TRBJ2-5	CASSLNQGFQETQYF
TRBV7-2	TRBJ2-7	CATGGRASYEQYF
TRBV5-1	TRBJ2-1	CASSLDDRSSYNEQFF
TRBV12-3/TRBV12-4	TRBJ1-2	CASTKGGIGDGYTF
TRBV11-3	TRBJ2-2	CASSLERDTGELFF
TRBV4-2	TRBJ1-2	CASSQERNNYGYTF
TRBV5-6	TRBJ2-1	CASSLRLVGGGEQFF
TRBV7-2	TRBJ1-5	CASSPKVNQPQHF
TRBV3-1	TRBJ1-2	CASSQMRSLYCTF